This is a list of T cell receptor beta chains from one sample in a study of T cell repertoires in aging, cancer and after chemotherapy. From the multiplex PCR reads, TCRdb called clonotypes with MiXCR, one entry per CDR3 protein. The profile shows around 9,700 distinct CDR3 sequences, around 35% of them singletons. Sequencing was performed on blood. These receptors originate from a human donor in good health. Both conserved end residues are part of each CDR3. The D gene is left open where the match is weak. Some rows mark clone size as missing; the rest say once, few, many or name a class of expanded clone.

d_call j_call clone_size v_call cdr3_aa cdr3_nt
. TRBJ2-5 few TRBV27 CASKPYPGEETQYF TGTGCCAGCAAACCCTATCCCGGGGAAGAGACCCAGTACTTC
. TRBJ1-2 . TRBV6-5 CASSRDPYGYTF TGTGCCAGCAGTCGGGACCCCTATGGCTACACCTTC
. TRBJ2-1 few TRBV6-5 CASSRTSSYNEQFF TGTGCCAGCAGTCGTACTAGCTCCTACAATGAGCAGTTCTTC
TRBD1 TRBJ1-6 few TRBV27 CASSSGGGGSSPLHF TGTGCCAGCAGTTCAGGGGGCGGGGGTTCGTCACCCCTCCACTTT
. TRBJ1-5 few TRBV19 CASSIDRYSNQPQHF TGTGCCAGTAGTATAGACAGGTATAGCAATCAGCCCCAGCATTTT
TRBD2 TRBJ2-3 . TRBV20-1 CSASALAGDTDTQYF TGCAGTGCTAGTGCCCTAGCGGGGGACACAGATACGCAGTATTTT
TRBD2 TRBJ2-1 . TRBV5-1 CASSLTGTSGGYEQFF TGCGCCAGCAGCTTGACCGGGACTAGCGGGGGGTACGAGCAGTTCTTC
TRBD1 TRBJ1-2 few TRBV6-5 CAISAPGTDGYTF TGTGCCATCAGTGCCCCCGGGACAGACGGCTACACCTTC
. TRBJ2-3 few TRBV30 CAWSVGLASDTQYF TGTGCCTGGAGTGTGGGGCTAGCCTCAGATACGCAGTATTTT
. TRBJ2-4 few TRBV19 CASSPLAGVRNIQYF TGTGCCAGTAGCCCCCTCGCCGGGGTCAGGAACATTCAGTACTTC
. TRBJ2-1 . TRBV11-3 CASKLVGGEQFF TGTGCCAGTAAACTAGTAGGCGGTGAGCAGTTCTTC
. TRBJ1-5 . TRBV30 CAWSSRGWYSNQPQHF TGTGCCTGGAGCTCCCGGGGCTGGTATAGCAATCAGCCCCAGCATTTT
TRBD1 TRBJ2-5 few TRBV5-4 CASSWGQGTLGTQYF TGTGCCAGCAGCTGGGGACAGGGTACACTGGGGACCCAGTACTTC
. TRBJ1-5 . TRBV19 CASSPRDGYYQPQHF TGTGCCAGTAGTCCTCGGGACGGATATTATCAGCCCCAGCATTTT
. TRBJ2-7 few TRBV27 CASTSGTRSYEQYF TGTGCCAGCACGTCTGGGACCAGGTCCTACGAGCAGTACTTC